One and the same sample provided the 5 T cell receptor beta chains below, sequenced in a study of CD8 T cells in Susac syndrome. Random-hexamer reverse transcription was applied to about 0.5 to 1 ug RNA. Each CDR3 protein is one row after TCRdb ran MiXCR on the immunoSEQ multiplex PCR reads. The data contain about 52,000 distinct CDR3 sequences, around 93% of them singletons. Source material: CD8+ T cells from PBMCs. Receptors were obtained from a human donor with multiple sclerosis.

The CDR3 protein is CATSDFRDTEQFF. Written as DNA, the CDR3 is TGTGCCACCAGTGATTTCAGGGATACGGAGCAGTTCTTC. This chain joins TRBV24-1 and TRBJ2-1; D perhaps matches TRBD1 (5 bases). V was trimmed by 1 base and J by 10 bases, leaving 10 bases between them. CDR1 is KGHDR and CDR2 is SFDVKD in the germline V gene. The CDR3 is 13 residues long.

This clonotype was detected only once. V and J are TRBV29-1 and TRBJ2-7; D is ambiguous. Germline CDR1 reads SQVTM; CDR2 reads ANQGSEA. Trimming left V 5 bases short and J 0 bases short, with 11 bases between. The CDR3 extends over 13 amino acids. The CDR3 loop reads CSVRSPSSYEQYF. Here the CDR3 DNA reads TGCAGCGTTCGGTCCCCGAGCTCCTACGAGCAGTACTTC.

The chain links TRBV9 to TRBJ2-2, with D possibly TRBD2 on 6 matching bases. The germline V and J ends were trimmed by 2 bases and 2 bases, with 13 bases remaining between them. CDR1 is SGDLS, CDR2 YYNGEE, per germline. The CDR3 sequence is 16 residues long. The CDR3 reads CASSVGRRENTGELFF. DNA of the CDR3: TGTGCCAGCAGCGTGGGTCGGCGGGAAAACACCGGGGAGCTGTTTTTT.

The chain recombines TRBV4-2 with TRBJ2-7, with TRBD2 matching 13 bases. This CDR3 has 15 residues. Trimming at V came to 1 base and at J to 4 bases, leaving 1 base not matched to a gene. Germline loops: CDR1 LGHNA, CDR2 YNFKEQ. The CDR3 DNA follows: TGTGCCAGCAGCCAAGGGACTAGCGGGGGTTACGAGCAGTACTTC. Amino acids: CASSQGTSGGYEQYF.

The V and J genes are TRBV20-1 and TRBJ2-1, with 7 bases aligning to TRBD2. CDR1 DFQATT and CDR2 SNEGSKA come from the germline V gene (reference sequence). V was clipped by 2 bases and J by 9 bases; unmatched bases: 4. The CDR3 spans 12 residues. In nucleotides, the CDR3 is TGCAGTGCTAGATGGCTAGCGGTTGAGCAGTTCTTC. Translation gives CSARWLAVEQFF.